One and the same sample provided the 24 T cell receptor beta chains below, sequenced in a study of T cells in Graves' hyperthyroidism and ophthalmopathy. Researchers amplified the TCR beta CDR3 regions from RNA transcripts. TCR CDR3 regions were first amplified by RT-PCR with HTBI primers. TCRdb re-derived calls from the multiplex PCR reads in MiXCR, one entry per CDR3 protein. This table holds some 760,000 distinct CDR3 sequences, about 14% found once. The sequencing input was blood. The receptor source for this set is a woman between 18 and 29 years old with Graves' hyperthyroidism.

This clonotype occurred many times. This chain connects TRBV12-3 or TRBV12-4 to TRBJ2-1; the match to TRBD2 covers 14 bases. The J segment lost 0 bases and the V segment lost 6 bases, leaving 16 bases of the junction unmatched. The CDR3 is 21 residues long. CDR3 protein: CASSPKTPGLAGDSSYNEQFF. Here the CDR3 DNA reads TGTGCCAGCAGCCCCAAAACCCCGGGACTAGCGGGAGATAGCTCCTACAATGAGCAGTTCTTC.

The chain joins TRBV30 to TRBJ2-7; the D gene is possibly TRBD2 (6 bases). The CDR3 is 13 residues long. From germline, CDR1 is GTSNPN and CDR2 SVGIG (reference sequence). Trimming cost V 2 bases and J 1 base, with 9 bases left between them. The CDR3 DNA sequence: TGTGCCTGGAGTAGTGGGACTTCCTACGAGCAGTACTTC. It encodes CAWSSGTSYEQYF.

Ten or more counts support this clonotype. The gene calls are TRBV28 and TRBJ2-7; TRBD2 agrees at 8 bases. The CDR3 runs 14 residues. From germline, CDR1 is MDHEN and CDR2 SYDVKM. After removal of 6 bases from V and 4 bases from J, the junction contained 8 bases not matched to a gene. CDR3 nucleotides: TGTGCCAGCAGCCTTACCGGGACTAGATACGAGCAGTACTTC. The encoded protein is CASSLTGTRYEQYF.

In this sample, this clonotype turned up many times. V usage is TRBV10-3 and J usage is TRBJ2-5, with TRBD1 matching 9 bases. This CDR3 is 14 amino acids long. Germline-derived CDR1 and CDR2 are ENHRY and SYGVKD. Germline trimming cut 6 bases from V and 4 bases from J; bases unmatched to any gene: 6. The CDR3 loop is CAIRENRGRETQYF. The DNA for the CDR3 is TGTGCCATCAGAGAGAACAGGGGGCGAGAGACCCAGTACTTC.

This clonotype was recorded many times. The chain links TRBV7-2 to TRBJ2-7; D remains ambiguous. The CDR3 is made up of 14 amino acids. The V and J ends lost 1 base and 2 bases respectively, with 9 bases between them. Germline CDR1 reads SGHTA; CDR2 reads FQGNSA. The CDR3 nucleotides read TGTGCCAGCAGCTTAGTTCAGGACGCCTACGAGCAGTACTTC. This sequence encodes CASSLVQDAYEQYF.

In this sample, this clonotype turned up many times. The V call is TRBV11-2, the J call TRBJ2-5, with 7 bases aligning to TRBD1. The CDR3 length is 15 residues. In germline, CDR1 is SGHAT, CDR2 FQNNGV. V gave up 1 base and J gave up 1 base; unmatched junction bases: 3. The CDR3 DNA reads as TGTGCCAGCAGCTTAGGAGGGGGCCTCCAAGAGACCCAGTACTTC. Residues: CASSLGGGLQETQYF. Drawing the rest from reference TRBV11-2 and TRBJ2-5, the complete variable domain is EAGVAQSPRYKIIEKRQSVAFWCNPISGHATLYWYQQILGQGPKLLIQFQNNGVVDDSQLPKDRFSAERLKGVDSTLKIQPAKLEDSAVYLCASSLGGGLQETQYFGPGTRLLVL.

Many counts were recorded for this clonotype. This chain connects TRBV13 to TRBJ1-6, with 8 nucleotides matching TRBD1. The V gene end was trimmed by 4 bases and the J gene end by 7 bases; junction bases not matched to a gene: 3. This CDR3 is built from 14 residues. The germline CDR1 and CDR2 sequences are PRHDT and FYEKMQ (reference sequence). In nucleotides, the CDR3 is TGTGCCAGCAGCTACGGACAGGGAAATTCACCCCTCCACTTT. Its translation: CASSYGQGNSPLHF.

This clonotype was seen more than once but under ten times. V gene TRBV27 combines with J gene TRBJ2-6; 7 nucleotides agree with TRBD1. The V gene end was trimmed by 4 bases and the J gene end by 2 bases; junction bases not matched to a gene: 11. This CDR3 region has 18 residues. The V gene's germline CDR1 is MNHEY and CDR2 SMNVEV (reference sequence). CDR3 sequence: CASSSRQGQSAGANVLTF. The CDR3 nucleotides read TGTGCCAGCAGTTCAAGACAGGGTCAAAGCGCTGGGGCCAACGTCCTGACTTTC.

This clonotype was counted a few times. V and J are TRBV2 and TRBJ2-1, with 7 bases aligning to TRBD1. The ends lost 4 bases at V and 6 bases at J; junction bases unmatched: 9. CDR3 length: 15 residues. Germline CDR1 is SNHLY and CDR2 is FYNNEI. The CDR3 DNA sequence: TGTGCCAGCAGTGTATCGGAGACAGGGATCAATGAGCAGTTCTTC. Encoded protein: CASSVSETGINEQFF.

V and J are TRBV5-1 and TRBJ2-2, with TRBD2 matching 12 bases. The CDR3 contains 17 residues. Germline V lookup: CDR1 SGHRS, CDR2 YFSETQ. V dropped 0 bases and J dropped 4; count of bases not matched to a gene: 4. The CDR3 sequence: CASSLVGLAGPTGELFF. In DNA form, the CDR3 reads TGCGCCAGCAGCTTGGTGGGACTAGCGGGCCCCACCGGGGAGCTGTTTTTT.

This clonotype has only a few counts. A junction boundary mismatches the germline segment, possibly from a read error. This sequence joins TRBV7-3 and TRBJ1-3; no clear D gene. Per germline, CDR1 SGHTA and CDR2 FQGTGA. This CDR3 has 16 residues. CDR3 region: CASSSGVNPTGDTIYF. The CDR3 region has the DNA TGTGCCAGCAGCTCTGGTGTGAATCCGACTGGAGACACCATATATTTT.

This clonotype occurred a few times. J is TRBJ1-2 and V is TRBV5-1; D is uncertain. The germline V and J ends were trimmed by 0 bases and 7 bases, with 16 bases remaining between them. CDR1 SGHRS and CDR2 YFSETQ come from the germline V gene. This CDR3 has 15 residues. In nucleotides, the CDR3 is TGCGCCAGCAGCTTGGCCTCGGGTTCCCGTCCTGGCTACACCTTC. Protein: CASSLASGSRPGYTF.

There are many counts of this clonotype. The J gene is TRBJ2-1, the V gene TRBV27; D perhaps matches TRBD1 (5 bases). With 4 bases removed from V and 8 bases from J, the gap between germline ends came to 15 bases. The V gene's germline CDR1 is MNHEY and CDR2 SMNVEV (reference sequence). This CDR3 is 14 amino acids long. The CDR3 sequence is CASSSGLGSDEQFF. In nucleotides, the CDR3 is TGTGCCAGCAGTTCAGGGTTGGGTTCCGATGAGCAGTTCTTC.

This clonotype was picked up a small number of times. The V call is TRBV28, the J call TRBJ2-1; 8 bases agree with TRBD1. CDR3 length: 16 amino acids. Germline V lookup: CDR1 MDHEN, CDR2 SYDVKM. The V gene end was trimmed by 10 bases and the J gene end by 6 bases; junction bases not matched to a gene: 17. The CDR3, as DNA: TGTGCCACCTACCGACAGGGGCCCCTGGGTCGCAATGAGCAGTTCTTC. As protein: CATYRQGPLGRNEQFF.

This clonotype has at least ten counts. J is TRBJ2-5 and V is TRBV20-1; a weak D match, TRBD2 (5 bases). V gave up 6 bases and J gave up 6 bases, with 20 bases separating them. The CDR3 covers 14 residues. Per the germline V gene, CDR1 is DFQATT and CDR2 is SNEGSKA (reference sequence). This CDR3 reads CSAGRFEGMQTQYF. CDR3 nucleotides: TGCAGTGCGGGAAGGTTTGAGGGAATGCAGACCCAGTACTTC.

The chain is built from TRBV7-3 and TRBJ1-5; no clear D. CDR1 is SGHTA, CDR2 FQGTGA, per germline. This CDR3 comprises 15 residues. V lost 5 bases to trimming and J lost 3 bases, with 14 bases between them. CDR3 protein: CASSVGPSDNQPQHF. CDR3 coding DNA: TGTGCCAGCAGCGTAGGTCCCAGCGACAATCAGCCCCAGCATTTT.

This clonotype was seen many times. The chain's CDR3 is CASSFNGGFGEQYF. The CDR3 DNA follows: TGTGCCAGCAGCTTCAATGGGGGCTTTGGGGAGCAGTACTTC. The chain combines TRBV7-2 with TRBJ2-7, with D perhaps matching TRBD1 (6 bases). Germline lookup yields CDR1 SGHTA and CDR2 FQGNSA. V lost 3 bases, J lost 7 bases, and 16 bases lay in between. The CDR3 is 14 residues long.

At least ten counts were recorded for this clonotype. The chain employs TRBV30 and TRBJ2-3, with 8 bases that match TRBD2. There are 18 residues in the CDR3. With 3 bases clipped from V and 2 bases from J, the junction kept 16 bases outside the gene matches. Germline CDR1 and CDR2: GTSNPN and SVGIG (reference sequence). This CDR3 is CAWSKGLESPFLTDTQYF. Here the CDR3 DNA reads TGTGCCTGGAGCAAGGGACTAGAATCCCCTTTCCTCACAGATACGCAGTATTTT.

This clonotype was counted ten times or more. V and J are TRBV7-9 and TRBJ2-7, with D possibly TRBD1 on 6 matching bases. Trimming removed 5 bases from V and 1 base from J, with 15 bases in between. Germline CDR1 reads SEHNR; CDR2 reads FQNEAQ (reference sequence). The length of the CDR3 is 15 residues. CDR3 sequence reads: CASSLLGQGSYEQYF. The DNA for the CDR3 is TGTGCCAGCAGCCTCCTAGGCCAGGGGTCCTACGAGCAGTACTTC.

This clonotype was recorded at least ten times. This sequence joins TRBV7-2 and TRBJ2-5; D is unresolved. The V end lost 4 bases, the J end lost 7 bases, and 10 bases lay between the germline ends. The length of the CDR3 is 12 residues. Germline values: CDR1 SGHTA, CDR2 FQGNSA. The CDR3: CASSYREGTQYF. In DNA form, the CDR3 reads TGTGCCAGCAGCTACCGCGAAGGGACCCAGTACTTC.

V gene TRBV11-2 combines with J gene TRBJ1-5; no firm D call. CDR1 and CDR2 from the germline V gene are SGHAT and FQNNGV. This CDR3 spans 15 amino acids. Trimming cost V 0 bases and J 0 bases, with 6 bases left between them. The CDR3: CASSLEWASNQPQHF. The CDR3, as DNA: TGTGCCAGCAGCTTAGAGTGGGCTAGCAATCAGCCCCAGCATTTT.

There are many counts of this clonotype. The CDR3 region has the DNA TGTGCCAGCAGTGACTGGCTCATGGATACGCAGTATTTT. As protein: CASSDWLMDTQYF. J is TRBJ2-3 and V is TRBV2; the D is unclear. Deletions cut 3 bases from V and 6 bases from J, with 10 bases between. Germline CDR1 reads SNHLY; CDR2 reads FYNNEI. This CDR3 has 13 residues.

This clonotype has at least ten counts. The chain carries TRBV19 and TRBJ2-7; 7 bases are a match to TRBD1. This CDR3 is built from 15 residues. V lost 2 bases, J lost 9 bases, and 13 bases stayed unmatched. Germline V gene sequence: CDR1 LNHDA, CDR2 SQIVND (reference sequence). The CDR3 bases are TGTGCCAGTAGTATATCCTCCGGAGACAGGGTACCGCAGTACTTC. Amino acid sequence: CASSISSGDRVPQYF.

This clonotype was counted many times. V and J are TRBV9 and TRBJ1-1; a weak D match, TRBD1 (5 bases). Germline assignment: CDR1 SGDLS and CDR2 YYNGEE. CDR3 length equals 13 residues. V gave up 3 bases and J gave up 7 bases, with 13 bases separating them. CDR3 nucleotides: TGTGCCAGCAGCGGCCCCAGGGAGCTTGAAGCTTTCTTT. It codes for CASSGPRELEAFF.